This T cell receptor beta chain was sequenced for a study of blood T cell repertoires in COVID-19. Study summary: Italy, Spain and the United States were the sources of the convalescent and acute COVID-19 samples. Sample material is recorded as cDNA or gDNA derived from T cells, B-cell-depleted T cells, or PBMCs.

The CDR3 runs to 16 residues. Germline trimming cut 2 bases from V and 6 bases from J; bases unmatched to any gene: 7. Germline V gene data show CDR1 as SGHKS and CDR2 as YYEKEE (reference sequence). In the original processing: Amplification of reference gene primers provided the estimated nucleated cell counts. This table comes from immunoSEQ multiplex PCR, and its TCRdb copy is limited to in-frame clones, with some not included. Clone size and the V and J calls come from that table; the DNA yielded D and trimming. Among 210,000 or so clones listed, about 77% were seen once. The sequence was obtained from a woman aged 80 or over with active or convalescent COVID-19. The chain links TRBV5-5 to TRBJ2-2; 10 positions agree with TRBD1. The sample consisted of peripheral blood. The CDR3 region is CASSFNPGTGAGELFF. The CDR3 bases are TGTGCCAGCAGCTTCAATCCCGGGACAGGGGCCGGGGAGCTGTTTTTT.